One T cell receptor (beta chain) is described in this entry. Study processing details: Nucleated cell counts were estimated from reference gene primer amplification. TCRdb's table, derived via immunoSEQ multiplex PCR, lists solely in-frame clones and lacks some. That table supplies the V and J calls and clone size; D and trimming were determined from the DNA. The sample shows fewer than 350,000 clones, about 88% of them seen only once. This sample is drawn from a study of blood T cell repertoires in COVID-19. Study at large: From T cells, B-cell-depleted T cells, or PBMCs came the material, which was cDNA or gDNA.

Germline-derived CDR1 and CDR2 are DFQATT and SNEGSKA (reference sequence). CDR3 length: 11 amino acids. V shed 6 bases and J shed 8 bases, with 11 bases lying between them. The study assigned cohorts using participant-reported clinical history. J is TRBJ2-1 and V is TRBV20-1, with D tentatively TRBD2 (6 bases). The TCR sequence derives from a woman aged 35 to 49 who had recovered from COVID-19. Sequencing was carried out using PBMCs or T cells enriched from blood (not recorded which). The CDR3 is CSARLVHEQFF. The DNA of the CDR3 is TGCAGTGCAAGACTAGTCCATGAGCAGTTCTTC.